The 30 T cell receptor beta chains presented below share a single source sample, sequenced in a study of Ad26.COV2.S vaccination and SARS-CoV-2 variants. Assay used: immunoSEQ multiplex PCR; TCRdb lists only in-frame clones, some missing. The sample holds around 320,000 clones, around 84% seen once. The treatment denotes: around 19 received Ad26.COV2.S at low or high dose, single or two shots; about 5 received placebo; per-sample allocation not given. Following the first vaccine or placebo injection, samples were taken on day 63. Sequenced here: peripheral blood, sampled in a trial of Ad26.COV2.S vaccine versus placebo. The source of these receptors is a person aged 18-65 years who received the Ad26.COV2.S COVID-19 vaccine or a placebo.

The chain couples TRBV5-4 to TRBJ1-1; a possible D gene is TRBD1 (5 bases). Between the trimmed V and J ends, which lost 6 bases and 7 bases, there was a span of 13 bases. The CDR3 totals 12 residues. The germline V gene encodes CDR1 SGHNT and CDR2 YYREEE (reference sequence). DNA for the CDR3: TGTGCCAGCACCCGGGGGGGTGGTGAAGCTTTCTTT. Its protein product is CASTRGGGEAFF.

The chain uses TRBV7-3 and TRBJ1-6; D is ambiguous. Per the germline V gene, CDR1 is SGHTA and CDR2 is FQGTGA. Trimming took off 5 bases at V and 6 bases at J, with 8 bases between the two ends. This CDR3 region has 13 residues. The CDR3 reads CASSKTFNSPLHF. The CDR3 nucleotides read TGTGCCAGCAGCAAGACGTTTAATTCACCCCTCCACTTT.

This chain links TRBV23-1 with TRBJ1-2, with 8 positions matching TRBD1. TRBV23-1 is known as an ORF, though its function is uncertain. The CDR3 is made up of 18 amino acids. After removal of 3 bases from V and 7 bases from J, the junction contained 19 bases not matched to a gene. The CDR3 spells CASSHFFLVDKTGGGYTF. The CDR3 DNA follows: TGCGCCAGCAGTCACTTTTTCCTTGTGGATAAAACAGGGGGTGGCTACACCTTC.

This chain joins TRBV9 and TRBJ1-1; D is unresolved. V lost 0 bases, J lost 0 bases, and 9 bases lay in between. This CDR3 is 15 amino acids long. Germline V gene lookup returns CDR1 SGDLS and CDR2 YYNGEE. The CDR3 DNA reads as TGTGCCAGCAGCGTAGAAGCATGGGTGAACACTGAAGCTTTCTTT. Amino acids: CASSVEAWVNTEAFF.

This rearrangement joins TRBV14 to TRBJ2-7; the match to TRBD1 covers 7 bases. Germline CDR1 and CDR2: SGHDN and FVKESK. Trimming removed 3 bases from V and 7 bases from J; junction bases left unmatched: 3. This CDR3 is 12 amino acids long. CDR3 sequence: CASSHIQGEQYF. The CDR3 DNA sequence: TGTGCCAGCAGCCACATACAGGGGGAGCAGTACTTC. Together with reference TRBV14 and TRBJ2-7, the CDR3 gives the full variable domain: EAGVTQFPSHSVIEKGQTVTLRCDPISGHDNLYWYRRVMGKEIKFLLHFVKESKQDESGMPNNRFLAERTGGTYSTLKVQPAELEDSGVYFCASSHIQGEQYFGPGTRLTVT.

V usage is TRBV29-1 and J usage is TRBJ1-2, with D maybe TRBD1 (5 bases). The CDR3 is 13 amino acids. V lost 4 bases to trimming and J lost 6 bases, with 15 bases between them. Per the germline V gene, CDR1 is SQVTM and CDR2 is ANQGSEA. In nucleotides, the CDR3 is TGCAGCGTTGGGGCAGGGTCATACAATGGCTACACCTTC. This gives the protein CSVGAGSYNGYTF.

V gene TRBV19 combines with J gene TRBJ1-4; D call uncertain. Between the trimmed V and J ends, which lost 6 bases and 3 bases, there was a span of 14 bases. CDR1 LNHDA and CDR2 SQIVND come from the germline V gene (reference sequence). The CDR3 has 15 residues. The CDR3: CASSRIWRANEKLFF. In DNA, the CDR3 is TGTGCCAGTAGCCGCATATGGCGGGCTAATGAAAAACTGTTTTTT.

The chain couples TRBV5-4 to TRBJ2-7, with a tentative D call TRBD2 (6 bases). The V gene lost 2 bases and the J gene lost 5 bases, with 14 bases spanning the gap. CDR3 length equals 14 residues. Looked up from germline, CDR1 is SGHNT and CDR2 is YYREEE (reference sequence). The CDR3 nucleotides read TGTGCCAGCAGCTTTCCGCTAGCGCCCCACGAGCAGTACTTC. Amino acid sequence: CASSFPLAPHEQYF.

J is TRBJ1-2 and V is TRBV7-9; the D gene is possibly TRBD1 (5 bases). This CDR3 is 11 amino acids long. V was shortened by 7 bases and J by 8 bases, with 11 bases between the two germline ends. Germline V gene data show CDR1 as SEHNR and CDR2 as FQNEAQ (reference sequence). The CDR3: CASTAGIGYTF. The CDR3 DNA is TGTGCCAGCACCGCAGGGATCGGCTACACCTTC.

The V gene is TRBV18, the J gene TRBJ2-6, with TRBD1 identical over 9 bases. The CDR3 consists of 17 residues. With V trimmed by 6 bases and J by 0 bases, 6 bases remained unmatched. Germline loops: CDR1 KGHSH, CDR2 LQKENI. The CDR3 nucleotides read TGTGCCAGCTCGCCTGGACAGGGGAACTCTGGGGCCAACGTCCTGACTTTC. This translates into CASSPGQGNSGANVLTF.

The rearrangement links TRBV18 to TRBJ2-7, with 8 positions matching TRBD2. CDR1 and CDR2 (germline): KGHSH, LQKENI. Trimming removed 3 bases from V and 5 bases from J; junction bases left unmatched: 6. The CDR3 spans 14 residues. The CDR3, as DNA: TGTGCCAGCTCACCTACGAGCGGGGGTAACGAGCAGTACTTC. Translation: CASSPTSGGNEQYF. The full variable domain, rest sourced from reference TRBV18 and TRBJ2-7, is NAGVMQNPRHLVRRRGQEARLRCSPMKGHSHVYWYRQLPEEGLKFMVYLQKENIIDESGMPKERFSAEFPKEGPSILRIQQVVRGDSAAYFCASSPTSGGNEQYFGPGTRLTVT.

This rearrangement joins TRBV6-5 to TRBJ1-3; no clear D. CDR3 size: 13 residues. Trimming took 0 bases from V and 11 from J, leaving 11 bases between them. CDR1 MNHEY and CDR2 SVGAGI come from the germline V gene. The CDR3 region is CASSYSRNRAIYF. CDR3 DNA sequence: TGTGCCAGCAGTTACTCGCGGAATAGGGCCATATATTTT.

The chain joins TRBV12-3 or TRBV12-4 to TRBJ1-1; D gene ambiguous. The CDR3 has 13 amino acids. V was cut by 1 base and J by 0 bases, with 3 bases left in between. CDR3 loop: CASSLGMNTEAFF. CDR3 DNA: TGTGCCAGCAGTTTAGGAATGAACACTGAAGCTTTCTTT.

CDR3 nucleotide sequence: TGTGCCAGCAGCCCAGGACAACCCTACGAGCAGTACTTC. As protein: CASSPGQPYEQYF. This chain links TRBV7-2 with TRBJ2-7; D perhaps matches TRBD1 (5 bases). Germline assignment: CDR1 SGHTA and CDR2 FQGNSA. V gave up 5 bases and J gave up 2 bases, with 10 bases separating them. The CDR3 spans 13 residues.

This clone came up a few times. CDR3 bases: TGTGCCATCAGTGAGTCGTATCCGGTTTTTGGAACTGAAGCTTTCTTT. It codes for CAISESYPVFGTEAFF. The chain carries TRBV10-3 and TRBJ1-1; no firm D call. Trimming cost V 0 bases and J 5 bases, with 16 bases left between them. CDR1 and CDR2 (germline): ENHRY, SYGVKD. This CDR3 spans 16 amino acids.

This clone was recorded at least ten times. The rearrangement links TRBV2 to TRBJ2-7, with a weak D call TRBD2 (6 bases). V was clipped by 2 bases and J by 7 bases, with 12 bases between them. CDR1 and CDR2 from the germline V gene are SNHLY and FYNNEI. The CDR3 is made up of 13 amino acids. The CDR3 coding sequence is TGTGCCAGCAGTGAAATGGAGGGTCGGGAGCAGTACTTC. It specifies CASSEMEGREQYF.

The CDR3 coding sequence is TGTGCCAGCTCCATCTCGCCGGGACAGATCTACGAGCAGTACTTC. Amino acids: CASSISPGQIYEQYF. The V gene is TRBV7-7, the J gene TRBJ2-7; 7 bases agree with TRBD1. Looked up from germline, CDR1 is SSHAT and CDR2 is FNYEAQ (reference sequence). V lost 8 bases to trimming and J lost 3 bases; unmatched junction nucleotides: 13. The CDR3 contains 15 residues.

Here the CDR3 DNA reads TGCGCCAGCAGCCAGGGATCAGGGTATCAGAATCAGCCCCAGCATTTT. Translated, it gives CASSQGSGYQNQPQHF. This chain joins TRBV4-1 and TRBJ1-5; the D gene is possibly TRBD1 (5 bases). Germline V gene lookup returns CDR1 MGHRA and CDR2 YSYEKL. V dropped 3 bases and J dropped 4 bases, with 16 bases sitting between them. The CDR3 totals 16 residues.

The chain uses TRBV30 and TRBJ2-2; no reliable D call. The CDR3 length is 14 residues. Germline loops: CDR1 GTSNPN, CDR2 SVGIG (reference sequence). Deletions cut 0 bases from V and 3 bases from J, with 8 bases between. This chain's CDR3 is CAWSVRHHTGELFF. CDR3 sequence (DNA): TGTGCCTGGAGTGTCCGGCATCACACCGGGGAGCTGTTTTTT.

This clone was detected a few times. The rearrangement joins TRBV2 to TRBJ2-1, with 7 bases matching TRBD2. CDR1 is SNHLY and CDR2 is FYNNEI in the germline V gene. This CDR3 has 17 amino acids. With V trimmed by 6 bases and J by 2 bases, 13 bases remained unmatched. CDR3 sequence: CASRHAWGGGAYNEQFF. DNA of the CDR3: TGTGCCAGCAGACATGCTTGGGGCGGGGGTGCCTACAATGAGCAGTTCTTC.

The chain uses TRBV5-4 and TRBJ2-2; D perhaps matches TRBD1 (5 bases). The CDR3 has 15 amino acids. Trimming cost V 4 bases and J 1 base, with 11 bases left between them. Germline-derived CDR1 and CDR2 are SGHNT and YYREEE (reference sequence). The CDR3, as DNA: TGTGCCAGCAGCCGGACCGGACAGAACACCGGGGAGCTGTTTTTT. It specifies CASSRTGQNTGELFF.

This chain connects TRBV6-2 or TRBV6-3 to TRBJ1-1; D not certain. The CDR3 length is 10 residues. Germline assignment: CDR1 MNHEY and CDR2 SVGEGT. V lost 5 bases and J lost 3, with 1 base in between. DNA for the CDR3: TGTGCCAGCAGTGACACTGAAGCTTTCTTT. This translates into CASSDTEAFF.

V usage is TRBV10-3 and J usage is TRBJ2-2; 9 bases are a match to TRBD2. CDR1 and CDR2 from the germline V gene are ENHRY and SYGVKD. J lost 7 bases, V lost 3 bases, and 3 bases had no gene match. The CDR3 covers 14 residues. Here the CDR3 reads CAISDGTSNGELFF. The DNA of the CDR3 is TGTGCCATCAGTGACGGGACTAGCAACGGGGAGCTGTTTTTT.

The chain carries TRBV3-1 (or the pseudogene TRBV3-2) and TRBJ2-3; 13 bases fit TRBD2. This CDR3 spans 14 amino acids. J gave up 10 bases and V 6 bases, and 7 bases lay outside the gene matches. The germline V gene encodes CDR1 LGHDT and CDR2 YNNKEL (reference sequence). The CDR3 DNA reads as TGTGCCAGCAGACCCACTAGCGGGGGGGCCTCGCAGTATTTT. Protein sequence: CASRPTSGGASQYF.

V gene TRBV5-1 combines with J gene TRBJ1-5; no clear D gene. Germline lookup yields CDR1 SGHRS and CDR2 YFSETQ. CDR3 length: 19 residues. Trimming stripped 4 bases from V and 4 bases from J, with 27 bases between. The CDR3 nucleotides read TGCGCCAGCAGCCCCAAAGCCTTATTGACTGGAAGAGATAATCAGCCCCAGCATTTT. It yields the protein CASSPKALLTGRDNQPQHF.

The chain employs TRBV5-5 and TRBJ1-2; D might be TRBD1 (5 bases). This CDR3 is built from 13 residues. The ends were cut back, 1 base at V and 9 bases at J, with 13 bases in the middle. Germline assignment: CDR1 SGHKS and CDR2 YYEKEE (reference sequence). CDR3 sequence: CASSLKGDGSYTF. The CDR3 bases are TGTGCCAGCAGCTTGAAAGGGGATGGTAGCTACACCTTC.

The gene calls are TRBV7-9 and TRBJ2-7, with a possible D match to TRBD2 (5 bases). CDR1 and CDR2 (germline): SEHNR, FQNEAQ (reference sequence). There are 15 residues in the CDR3. Trimming took off 5 bases at V and 3 bases at J, with 17 bases between the two ends. CDR3 sequence: CASSPASGGLYEQYF. CDR3 DNA sequence: TGTGCCAGCAGCCCTGCGAGTGGAGGACTCTACGAGCAGTACTTC.

The J gene is TRBJ1-2, the V gene TRBV29-1; D is unresolved. The germline V gene encodes CDR1 SQVTM and CDR2 ANQGSEA. This CDR3 is built from 12 residues. The V gene lost 3 bases and the J gene lost 5 bases, with 10 bases spanning the gap. CDR3 region: CSVDRDQYGYTF. CDR3 DNA sequence: TGCAGCGTTGACCGGGATCAGTATGGCTACACCTTC.

The genes are TRBV18 and TRBJ2-2; 13 bases agree with TRBD2. The CDR3 has 15 residues. Germline assignment: CDR1 KGHSH and CDR2 LQKENI. Germline trimming cut 8 bases from V and 5 bases from J; bases unmatched to any gene: 5. CDR3 nucleotides: TGTGCCAGCCGGGGGACTAGCGGGACGACCGGGGAGCTGTTTTTT. Encoded protein: CASRGTSGTTGELFF.

The rearrangement joins TRBV5-1 to TRBJ1-1; the D is unclear. CDR3 length: 15 amino acids. V gave up 0 bases and J gave up 1 base, with 10 bases separating them. The germline V gene encodes CDR1 SGHRS and CDR2 YFSETQ. CDR3 coding DNA: TGCGCCAGCAGCTTGGTAACAGCAGCGAACACTGAAGCTTTCTTT. It specifies CASSLVTAANTEAFF.